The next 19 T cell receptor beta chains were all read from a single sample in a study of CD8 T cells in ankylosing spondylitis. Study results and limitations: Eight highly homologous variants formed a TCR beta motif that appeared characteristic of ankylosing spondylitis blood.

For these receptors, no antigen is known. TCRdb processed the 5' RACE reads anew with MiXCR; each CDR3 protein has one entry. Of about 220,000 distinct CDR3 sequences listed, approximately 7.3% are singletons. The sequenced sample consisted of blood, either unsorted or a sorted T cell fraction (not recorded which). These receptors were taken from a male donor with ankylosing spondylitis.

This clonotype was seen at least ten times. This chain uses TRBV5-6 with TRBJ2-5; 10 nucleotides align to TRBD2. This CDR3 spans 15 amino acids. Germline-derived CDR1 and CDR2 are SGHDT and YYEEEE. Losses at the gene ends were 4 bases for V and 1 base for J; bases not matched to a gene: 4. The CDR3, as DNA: TGTGCCAGCAGCCTTGGACTAGCGGTCCAAGAGACCCAGTACTTC. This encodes CASSLGLAVQETQYF.

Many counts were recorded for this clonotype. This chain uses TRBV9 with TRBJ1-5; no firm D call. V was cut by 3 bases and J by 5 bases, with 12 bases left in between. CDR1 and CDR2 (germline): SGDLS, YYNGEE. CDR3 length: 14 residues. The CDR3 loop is CASSGSGNDQPQHF. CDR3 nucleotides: TGTGCCAGCAGCGGGTCGGGGAACGATCAGCCCCAGCATTTT.

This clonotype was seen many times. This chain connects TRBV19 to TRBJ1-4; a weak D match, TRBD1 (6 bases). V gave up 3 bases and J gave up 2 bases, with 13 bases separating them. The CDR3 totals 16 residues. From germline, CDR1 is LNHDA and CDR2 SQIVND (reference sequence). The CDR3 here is CASSIQGTWTNEKLFF. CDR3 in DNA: TGTGCCAGTAGTATTCAGGGGACTTGGACTAATGAAAAACTGTTTTTT.

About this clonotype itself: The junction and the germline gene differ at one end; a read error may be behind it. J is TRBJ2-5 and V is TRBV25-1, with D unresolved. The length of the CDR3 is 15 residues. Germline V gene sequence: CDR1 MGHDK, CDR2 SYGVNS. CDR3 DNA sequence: TGTGCCAGCACTGAATGGGCGGCGTACCCAGAGACCCAGTACTTC. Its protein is CASTEWAAYPETQYF.

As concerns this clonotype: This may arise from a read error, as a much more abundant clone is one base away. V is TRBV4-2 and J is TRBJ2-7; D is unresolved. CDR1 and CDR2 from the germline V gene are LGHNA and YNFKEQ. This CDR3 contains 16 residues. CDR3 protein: CASNQDTADRTYEQYF. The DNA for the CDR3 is TGTGCCAGCAACCAAGATACGGCGGACCGAACCTACGAGCAGTACTTC.

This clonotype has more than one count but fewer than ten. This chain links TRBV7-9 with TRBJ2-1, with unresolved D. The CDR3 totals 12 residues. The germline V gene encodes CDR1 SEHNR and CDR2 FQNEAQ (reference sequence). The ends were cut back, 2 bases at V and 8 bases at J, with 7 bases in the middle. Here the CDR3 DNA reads TGTGCCAGCAGCTTAAATGGCGATGAGCAGTTCTTC. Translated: CASSLNGDEQFF.

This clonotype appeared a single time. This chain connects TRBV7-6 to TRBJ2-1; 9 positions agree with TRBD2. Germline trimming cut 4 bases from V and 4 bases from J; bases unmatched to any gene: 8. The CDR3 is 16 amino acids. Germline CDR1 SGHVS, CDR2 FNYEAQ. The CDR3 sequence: CASSSLAGVGYNEQFF. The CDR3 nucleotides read TGTGCCAGCAGCTCTTTAGCGGGAGTAGGGTACAATGAGCAGTTCTTC.

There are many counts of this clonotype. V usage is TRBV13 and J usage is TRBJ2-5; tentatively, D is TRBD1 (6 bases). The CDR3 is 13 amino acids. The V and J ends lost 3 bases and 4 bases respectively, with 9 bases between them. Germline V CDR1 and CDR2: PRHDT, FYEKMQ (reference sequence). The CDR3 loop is CASSLGHRETQYF. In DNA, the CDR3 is TGTGCCAGCAGCTTGGGACATCGAGAGACCCAGTACTTC. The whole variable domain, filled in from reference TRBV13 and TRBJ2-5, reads AAGVIQSPRHLIKEKRETATLKCYPIPRHDTVYWYQQGPGQDPQFLISFYEKMQSDKGSIPDRFSAQQFSDYHSELNMSSLELGDSALYFCASSLGHRETQYFGPGTRLLVL.

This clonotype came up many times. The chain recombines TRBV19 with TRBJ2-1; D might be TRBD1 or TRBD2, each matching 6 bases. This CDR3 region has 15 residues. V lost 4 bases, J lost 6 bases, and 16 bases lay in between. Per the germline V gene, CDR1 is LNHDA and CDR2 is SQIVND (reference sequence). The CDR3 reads CASSTRGPPGNEQFF. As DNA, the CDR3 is TGTGCCAGTAGTACCCGGGGGCCCCCTGGCAATGAGCAGTTCTTC.

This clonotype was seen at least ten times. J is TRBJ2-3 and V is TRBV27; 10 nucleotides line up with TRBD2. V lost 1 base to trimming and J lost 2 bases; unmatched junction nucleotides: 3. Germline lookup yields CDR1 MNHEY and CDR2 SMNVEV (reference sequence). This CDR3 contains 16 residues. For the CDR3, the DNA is TGTGCCAGCAGTTTATTAGCGGGGGGACCCACAGATACGCAGTATTTT. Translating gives CASSLLAGGPTDTQYF.

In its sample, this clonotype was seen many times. In DNA form, the CDR3 reads TGCAGTGCCACCCCATTGCTTTCCTACAATGAGCAGTTCTTC. It translates to CSATPLLSYNEQFF. The genes are TRBV20-1 and TRBJ2-1; D is unresolved. This CDR3 is built from 14 residues. V lost 6 bases, J lost 1 base, and 13 bases lay in between. Germline values: CDR1 DFQATT, CDR2 SNEGSKA (reference sequence).

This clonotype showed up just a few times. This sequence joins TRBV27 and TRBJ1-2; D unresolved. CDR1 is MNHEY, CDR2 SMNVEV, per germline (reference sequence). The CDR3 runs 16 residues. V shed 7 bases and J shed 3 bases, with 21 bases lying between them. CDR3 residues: CASTPRSGGLDYGYTF. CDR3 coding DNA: TGTGCCAGCACCCCAAGGTCGGGTGGATTAGACTATGGCTACACCTTC.

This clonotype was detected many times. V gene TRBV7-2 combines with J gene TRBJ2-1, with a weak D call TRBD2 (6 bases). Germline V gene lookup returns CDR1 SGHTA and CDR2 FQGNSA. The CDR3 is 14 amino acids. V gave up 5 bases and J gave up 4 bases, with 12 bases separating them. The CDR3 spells CASSTGLAYNEQFF. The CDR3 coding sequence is TGTGCCAGCAGCACGGGACTCGCATACAATGAGCAGTTCTTC.

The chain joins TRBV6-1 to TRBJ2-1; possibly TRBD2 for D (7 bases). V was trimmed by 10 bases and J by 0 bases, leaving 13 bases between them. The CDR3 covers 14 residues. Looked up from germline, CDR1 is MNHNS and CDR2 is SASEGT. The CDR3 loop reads CATLRGGSYNEQFF. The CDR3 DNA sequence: TGTGCCACCCTAAGGGGGGGCTCCTACAATGAGCAGTTCTTC.

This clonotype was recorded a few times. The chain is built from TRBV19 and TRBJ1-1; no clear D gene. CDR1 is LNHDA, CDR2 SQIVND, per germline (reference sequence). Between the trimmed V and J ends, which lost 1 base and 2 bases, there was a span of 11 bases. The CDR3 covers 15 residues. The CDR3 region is CASSIVAHANTEAFF. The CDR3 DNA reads TGTGCCAGTAGTATAGTTGCGCACGCCAACACTGAAGCTTTCTTT.

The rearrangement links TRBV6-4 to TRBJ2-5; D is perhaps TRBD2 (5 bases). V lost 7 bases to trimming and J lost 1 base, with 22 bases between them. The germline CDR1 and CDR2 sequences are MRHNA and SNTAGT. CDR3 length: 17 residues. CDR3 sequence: CASIPSWASFVQETQYF. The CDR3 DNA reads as TGTGCCAGCATCCCCAGTTGGGCTAGCTTCGTCCAAGAGACCCAGTACTTC.

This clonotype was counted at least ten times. CDR3 residues: CASSSRGVSYNEQFF. CDR3 nucleotide sequence: TGTGCCAGCAGCTCCAGAGGGGTTTCTTACAATGAGCAGTTCTTC. The chain is built from TRBV13 and TRBJ2-1; D tentatively fits TRBD1 or TRBD2 (5 bases each). V shed 4 bases and J shed 4 bases, with 14 bases lying between them. CDR3 length: 15 residues. Germline V gene lookup returns CDR1 PRHDT and CDR2 FYEKMQ (reference sequence).

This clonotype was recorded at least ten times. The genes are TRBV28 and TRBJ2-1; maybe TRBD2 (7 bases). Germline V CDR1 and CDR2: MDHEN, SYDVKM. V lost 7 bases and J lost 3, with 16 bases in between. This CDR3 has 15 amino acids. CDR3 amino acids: CASKPGGRIYNEQFF. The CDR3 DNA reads TGTGCCAGCAAACCCGGGGGGCGAATCTACAATGAGCAGTTCTTC.

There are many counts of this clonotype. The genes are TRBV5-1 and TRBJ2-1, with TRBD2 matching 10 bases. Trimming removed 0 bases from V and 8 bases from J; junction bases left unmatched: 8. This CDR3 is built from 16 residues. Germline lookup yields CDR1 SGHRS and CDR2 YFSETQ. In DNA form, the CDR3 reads TGCGCCAGCAGCTTGGCCTTAGCGGGAGGAAACGATGAGCAGTTCTTC. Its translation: CASSLALAGGNDEQFF.